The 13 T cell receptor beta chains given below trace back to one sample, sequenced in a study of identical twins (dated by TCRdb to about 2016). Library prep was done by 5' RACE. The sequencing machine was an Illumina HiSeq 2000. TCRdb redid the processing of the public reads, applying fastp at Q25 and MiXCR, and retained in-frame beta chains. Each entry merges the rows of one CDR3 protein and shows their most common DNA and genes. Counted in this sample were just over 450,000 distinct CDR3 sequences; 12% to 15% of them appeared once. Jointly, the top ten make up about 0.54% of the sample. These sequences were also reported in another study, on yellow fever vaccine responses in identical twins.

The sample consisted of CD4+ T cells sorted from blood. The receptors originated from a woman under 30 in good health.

The CDR3 coding sequence is TGCGCCAGCACAGCGGAGGCCTACAATGAGCAGTTCTTC. Its protein is CASTAEAYNEQFF. The chain uses TRBV10-1 and TRBJ2-1, with TRBD2 as a possible D gene (5 bases). The CDR3 spans 13 residues. From germline, CDR1 is WNHNN and CDR2 SYGVQD (reference sequence). Trimming removed 7 bases at V and 2 bases at J, with 9 bases between.

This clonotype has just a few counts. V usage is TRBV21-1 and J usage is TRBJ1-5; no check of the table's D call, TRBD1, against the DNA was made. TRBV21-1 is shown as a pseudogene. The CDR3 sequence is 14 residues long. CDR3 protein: CASPRGDSNQPQHF. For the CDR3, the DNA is TGTGCCAGCCCTAGGGGGGACAGCAATCAGCCCCAGCATTTT.

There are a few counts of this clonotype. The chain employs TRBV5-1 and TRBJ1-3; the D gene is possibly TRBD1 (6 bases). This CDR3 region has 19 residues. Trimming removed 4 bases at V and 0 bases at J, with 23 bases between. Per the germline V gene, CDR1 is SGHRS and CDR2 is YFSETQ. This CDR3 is CASSQYSGGGGFSGNTIYF. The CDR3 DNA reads TGCGCCAGCAGCCAGTACTCCGGGGGCGGAGGATTCTCTGGAAACACCATATATTTT.

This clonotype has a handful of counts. The CDR3 DNA follows: TGTGCCACCAGCAGAGGGGGCCAGAACTATGGCTACACCTTC. It is translated as CATSRGGQNYGYTF. V gene TRBV15 combines with J gene TRBJ1-2, with D tentatively TRBD1 (5 bases). The germline V gene has CDR1 LNHNV and CDR2 YYDKDF (reference sequence). V gave up 1 base and J gave up 2 bases, with 8 bases separating them. The CDR3 totals 14 residues.

The CDR3 reads CASMAKGTGATEAFF. The CDR3 DNA follows: TGTGCCAGCATGGCGAAAGGTACAGGGGCTACTGAAGCTTTCTTT. The rearrangement uses TRBV25-1 and TRBJ1-1; 7 bases align to TRBD1. CDR1 is MGHDK and CDR2 is SYGVNS in the germline V gene. V lost 7 bases, J lost 5 bases, and 13 bases stayed unmatched. The CDR3 runs to 15 residues. Based on the CDR3 plus reference TRBV25-1 and TRBJ1-1, the full variable domain is EADIYQTPRYLVIGTGKKITLECSQTMGHDKMYWYQQDPGMELHLIHYSYGVNSTEKGDLSSESTVSRIRTEHFPLTLESARPSHTSQYLCASMAKGTGATEAFFGQGTRLTVV.

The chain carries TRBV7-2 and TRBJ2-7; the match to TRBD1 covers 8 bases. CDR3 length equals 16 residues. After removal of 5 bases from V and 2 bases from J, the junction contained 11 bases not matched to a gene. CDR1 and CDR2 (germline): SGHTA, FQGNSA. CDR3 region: CASSLSMGQATYEQYF. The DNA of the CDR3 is TGTGCCAGCAGCCTATCAATGGGACAGGCCACCTACGAGCAGTACTTC.

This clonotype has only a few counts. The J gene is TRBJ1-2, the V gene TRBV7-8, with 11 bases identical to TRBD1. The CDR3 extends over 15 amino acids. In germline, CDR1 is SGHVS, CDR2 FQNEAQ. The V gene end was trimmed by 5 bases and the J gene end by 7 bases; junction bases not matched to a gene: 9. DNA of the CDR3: TGTGCCAGCAGCGGAGGACAGGGGGCGGGCTTTGGCTACACCTTC. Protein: CASSGGQGAGFGYTF.

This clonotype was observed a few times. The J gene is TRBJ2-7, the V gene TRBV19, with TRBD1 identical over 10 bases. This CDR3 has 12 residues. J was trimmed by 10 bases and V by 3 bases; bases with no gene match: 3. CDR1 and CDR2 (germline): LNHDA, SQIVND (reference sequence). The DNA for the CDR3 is TGTGCCAGTAGTATGGGACAGGGGCGTCAGTACTTC. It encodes CASSMGQGRQYF. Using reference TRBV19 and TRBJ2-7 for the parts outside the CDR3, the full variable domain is DGGITQSPKYLFRKEGQNVTLSCEQNLNHDAMYWYRQDPGQGLRLIYYSQIVNDFQKGDIAEGYSVSREKKESFPLTVTSAQKNPTAFYLCASSMGQGRQYFGPGTRLTVT.

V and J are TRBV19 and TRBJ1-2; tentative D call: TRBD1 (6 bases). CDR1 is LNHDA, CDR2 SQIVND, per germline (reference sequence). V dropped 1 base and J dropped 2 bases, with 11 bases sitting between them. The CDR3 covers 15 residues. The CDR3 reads CASSIGATGNYGYTF. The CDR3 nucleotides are TGTGCCAGTAGTATAGGCGCGACAGGAAACTATGGCTACACCTTC. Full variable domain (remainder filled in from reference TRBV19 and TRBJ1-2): DGGITQSPKYLFRKEGQNVTLSCEQNLNHDAMYWYRQDPGQGLRLIYYSQIVNDFQKGDIAEGYSVSREKKESFPLTVTSAQKNPTAFYLCASSIGATGNYGYTFGSGTRLTVV.

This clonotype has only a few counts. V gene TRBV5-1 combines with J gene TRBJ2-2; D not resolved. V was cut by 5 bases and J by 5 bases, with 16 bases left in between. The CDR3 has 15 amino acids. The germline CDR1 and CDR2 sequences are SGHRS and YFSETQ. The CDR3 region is CASSYSGPLTGELFF. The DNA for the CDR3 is TGCGCCAGCAGTTATTCCGGGCCCCTTACCGGGGAGCTGTTTTTT.

The CDR3 loop is CASSKQGAISYNEQFF. In DNA form, the CDR3 reads TGTGCCAGCAGCAAACAGGGGGCGATCTCCTACAATGAGCAGTTCTTC. The chain employs TRBV7-2 and TRBJ2-1; 9 nucleotides agree with TRBD1. The CDR3 loop spans 16 amino acids. Germline loops: CDR1 SGHTA, CDR2 FQGNSA. V was clipped by 5 bases and J by 0 bases; unmatched bases: 5.

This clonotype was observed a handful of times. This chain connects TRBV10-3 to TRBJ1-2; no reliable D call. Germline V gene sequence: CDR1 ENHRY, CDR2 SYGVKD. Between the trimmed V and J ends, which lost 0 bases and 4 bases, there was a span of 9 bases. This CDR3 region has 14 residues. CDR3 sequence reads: CAISESGFLYGYTF. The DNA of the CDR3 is TGTGCCATCAGTGAGTCCGGTTTCCTCTATGGCTACACCTTC.

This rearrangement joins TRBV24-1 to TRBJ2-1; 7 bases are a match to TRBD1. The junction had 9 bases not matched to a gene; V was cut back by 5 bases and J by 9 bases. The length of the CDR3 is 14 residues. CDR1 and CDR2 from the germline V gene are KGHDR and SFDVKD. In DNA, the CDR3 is TGTGCCACCAGTGGAACACAGGGGCCTGGTGAGCAGTTCTTC. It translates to CATSGTQGPGEQFF.